This entry concerns a single T cell receptor beta chain. Antigen specificity is unknown. This entry is derived from a study of Ad26.COV2.S vaccination and SARS-CoV-2 variants. Treatment specified: approximately 18 received Ad26.COV2.S at low or high dose, single or two shots; roughly five received placebo; per-sample allocation not given. Specimens were obtained on day 63 following the first vaccine or placebo injection. Germline V gives CDR1 MNHNY, CDR2 SVGAGI (reference sequence). Trimming cost V 2 bases and J 11 bases, with 10 bases left between them. The CDR3 spans 13 residues. Sequenced by immunoSEQ multiplex PCR; TCRdb stores in-frame clones only, minus some. The table includes around 450,000 clones, 90% detected once. General study results and limits: Measurement of non-spike TCR breadth gave similar results in vaccine and placebo recipients.

This specimen was peripheral blood, taken in a trial of Ad26.COV2.S vaccine versus placebo. This chain joins TRBV6-6 and TRBJ1-6; D remains ambiguous. This sequence was found in a person between 18 and 65 years old who received the Ad26.COV2.S COVID-19 vaccine or a placebo. This CDR3 reads CASSYTPVAPLHF. The CDR3 DNA reads as TGTGCCAGCAGTTACACGCCCGTGGCACCCCTCCACTTT.